The rows below give T cell receptor beta chains drawn from one sample of a study of T cell responses to AZD1222 COVID-19 vaccine. Some clones are missing from TCRdb's copy, which holds only in-frame ones; the method was immunoSEQ multiplex PCR. This table has 100,000 or so clones, about 83% appearing once. Here the sequenced sample was peripheral blood, taken on day 0 of AZD1222 vaccination. The receptor source for this set is an adult in good health. CDR3s include the opening cysteine and the closing phenylalanine or tryptophan. The order of the fields is V gene, D gene, J gene, clone size, CDR3 DNA, CDR3 protein. D genes are given only for firm matches. Size values are once, few and many counts, or a class for expanded clones, and some rows have none.

TRBV19	-	TRBJ1-1	-	TGTGCCAGTAGTATGGACAGAGGAAACACTGAAGCTTTCTTT	CASSMDRGNTEAFF
TRBV18	TRBD1	TRBJ1-2	-	TGTGCCAGCTCGCCAGGGGGCGACTATGGCTACACCTTC	CASSPGGDYGYTF
TRBV5-1	-	TRBJ1-2	once	TGCGCCAGCAGCTTGGGGTGGGAAGATGGCTACACCTTC	CASSLGWEDGYTF
TRBV7-3	TRBD1	TRBJ2-3	-	TGTGCCAGCAGCCAAGGGGGCGCCACAGATACGCAGTATTTT	CASSQGGATDTQYF
TRBV28	-	TRBJ1-1	-	TGTGCCATCCGAGGAGGCGGAGGCACTGAAGCTTTCTTT	CAIRGGGGTEAFF
TRBV19	-	TRBJ1-1	-	TGTGCCAGTAGGGACCCGAAAGGGGGAAATGAAGCTTTCTTT	CASRDPKGGNEAFF
TRBV6-1	-	TRBJ1-1	-	TGTGCCAGCAGTGAGGGTCGGGTGAACACTGAAGCTTTCTTT	CASSEGRVNTEAFF
TRBV6-4	TRBD1	TRBJ2-3	-	TGTGCCAGCAGTGTAGGGGGCGCATCAGATACGCAGTATTTT	CASSVGGASDTQYF
TRBV5-1	-	TRBJ2-7	-	TGCGCCAGCAGCCGCGGGGACAGTAGGTCCCTCTACGAGCAGTACTTC	CASSRGDSRSLYEQYF
TRBV7-2	-	TRBJ2-5	-	TGTGCCAGCAGCTGGGCCTCCGGGGGTGGGGAGACCCAGTACTTC	CASSWASGGGETQYF
TRBV3-1/TRBV3-2	-	TRBJ2-4	-	TGTGCCAGCAGCACCCGGGGGTGGGAAAACATTCAGTACTTC	CASSTRGWENIQYF
TRBV3-1/TRBV3-2	-	TRBJ1-6	-	TGTGCCAGCAGAAAAGGCCTTAATTCACCCCTCCACTTT	CASRKGLNSPLHF
TRBV7-9	-	TRBJ1-2	few	TGTGCCAGCAGCTTAGCCGGGGGACACTATGGCTACACCTTC	CASSLAGGHYGYTF
TRBV7-2	-	TRBJ1-5	few	TGTGCCAGCGCCGGGGGTGGCCAGCCCCAGCATTTT	CASAGGGQPQHF
TRBV7-6	-	TRBJ2-1	-	TGTGCCAGCAGCCCCGTCATCAATGAGCAGTTCTTC	CASSPVINEQFF
TRBV3-1/TRBV3-2	TRBD1	TRBJ1-2	few	TGTGCCAGCAGCCCTACAGGGGGTCACTATGGCTACACCTTC	CASSPTGGHYGYTF
TRBV30	-	TRBJ1-2	few	TGTGCCTGGAGTGCCTCTAGCCCCTATGGCTACACCTTC	CAWSASSPYGYTF
TRBV19	-	TRBJ1-5	-	TGTGCCAGTAGTATCGGAGGCAATCAGCCCCAGCATTTT	CASSIGGNQPQHF
TRBV19	TRBD1	TRBJ2-2	-	TGTGCCAGTAGTACCACGCCGGGACAGACCGGGGAGCTGTTTTTT	CASSTTPGQTGELFF
TRBV19	TRBD1	TRBJ1-5	-	TGTGCCAGTAGTATTCGGACAGGGGCGCCTCAGCCCCAGCATTTT	CASSIRTGAPQPQHF
TRBV4-1	-	TRBJ1-4	-	TGCGCCAGCAGCCAACCCCTTAGGAGGAATGAAAAACTGTTTTTT	CASSQPLRRNEKLFF
TRBV5-8	TRBD1	TRBJ2-5	-	TGTGCCAGCAACGAACAGGGGCTTGCGGAGACCCAGTACTTC	CASNEQGLAETQYF
TRBV5-6	TRBD1	TRBJ1-1	-	TGTGCCAGCACTTTCGACAGGGGGCTAATCCGCCTCACTGAAGCTTTCTTT	CASTFDRGLIRLTEAFF
TRBV18	-	TRBJ1-2	-	TGTGCCAGCTCACCAAGGACGGGGGGGAGCTATGGCTACACCTTC	CASSPRTGGSYGYTF
TRBV5-1	-	TRBJ1-5	-	TGCGCCAGCAGCCGGGACAACAATCAGCCCCAGCATTTT	CASSRDNNQPQHF
TRBV4-2	-	TRBJ2-2	-	TGTGCCAGCAGCCCCCAGAGCACCGGGGAGCTGTTTTTT	CASSPQSTGELFF
TRBV19	-	TRBJ1-1	-	TGTGCCAGTAGTCCTGAACAGGGAACCGGCACTGAAGCTTTCTTT	CASSPEQGTGTEAFF
TRBV10-3	-	TRBJ1-1	once	TGTGCCATCAGTGAGTCGACGTTTAACACTGAAGCTTTCTTT	CAISESTFNTEAFF
TRBV2	-	TRBJ1-1	once	TGTGCCAGCAGGGACTCGGGCACTGAAGCTTTCTTT	CASRDSGTEAFF
TRBV3-1/TRBV3-2	TRBD1	TRBJ1-2	-	TGTGCCAGCAGCCTATCGACAGGGGTCGAGGGCTACACCTTC	CASSLSTGVEGYTF
TRBV6-5	TRBD1	TRBJ2-1	-	TGTGCCAGCAGCTATGGGACAGGGGCCTACAATGAGCAGTTCTTC	CASSYGTGAYNEQFF
TRBV7-9	-	TRBJ1-2	-	TGTGCCAGCAGCTTAACCCGGTCCCCCCTTAACTATGGCTACACCTTC	CASSLTRSPLNYGYTF
TRBV4-1	-	TRBJ1-4	-	TGCGCCAGCAGCCAATTTGGGTCCGGACGAGCGAATGAAAAACTGTTTTTT	CASSQFGSGRANEKLFF
TRBV7-3	TRBD2	TRBJ2-1	-	TGTGCCAGCAGCTTAGTATTCCAGCGGGGAAGCAATGAGCAGTTCTTC	CASSLVFQRGSNEQFF
TRBV14	-	TRBJ1-4	-	TGTGCCAGCAGCCGCGGGGACAAAGCCCTGAAGGGGAATGAAAAACTGTTTTTT	CASSRGDKALKGNEKLFF
TRBV5-4	-	TRBJ2-3	once	TGTGCCAGCAGCAACGCTGGGACAGATACGCAGTATTTT	CASSNAGTDTQYF
TRBV9	-	TRBJ1-4	-	TGTGCCAGCAGCGTAGCGGGTGGGGTAGGCTCGGGGGATGAAAAACTGTTTTTT	CASSVAGGVGSGDEKLFF
TRBV7-6	-	TRBJ2-3	-	TGTGCCAGCGGCGCTGGCGGGGTCAACACAGATACGCAGTATTTT	CASGAGGVNTDTQYF